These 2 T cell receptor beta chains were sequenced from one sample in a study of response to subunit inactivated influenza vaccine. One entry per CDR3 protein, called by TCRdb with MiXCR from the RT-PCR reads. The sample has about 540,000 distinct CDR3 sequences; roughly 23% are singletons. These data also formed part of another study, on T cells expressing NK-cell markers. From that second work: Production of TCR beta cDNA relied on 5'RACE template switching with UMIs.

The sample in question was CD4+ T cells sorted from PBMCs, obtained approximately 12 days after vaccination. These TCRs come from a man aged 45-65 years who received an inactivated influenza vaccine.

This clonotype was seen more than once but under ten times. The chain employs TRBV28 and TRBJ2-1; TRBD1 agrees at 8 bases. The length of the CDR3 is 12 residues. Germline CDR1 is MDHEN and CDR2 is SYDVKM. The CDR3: CSTGGSYNEQFF. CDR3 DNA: TGTTCAACAGGGGGCTCCTACAATGAGCAGTTCTTC.

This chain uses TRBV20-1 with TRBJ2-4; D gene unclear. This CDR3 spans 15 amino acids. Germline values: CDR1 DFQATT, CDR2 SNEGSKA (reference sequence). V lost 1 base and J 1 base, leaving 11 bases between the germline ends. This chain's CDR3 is CSARALGRAKNIQYF. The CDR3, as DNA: TGCAGTGCTAGAGCCCTAGGCAGGGCCAAAAACATTCAGTACTTC.